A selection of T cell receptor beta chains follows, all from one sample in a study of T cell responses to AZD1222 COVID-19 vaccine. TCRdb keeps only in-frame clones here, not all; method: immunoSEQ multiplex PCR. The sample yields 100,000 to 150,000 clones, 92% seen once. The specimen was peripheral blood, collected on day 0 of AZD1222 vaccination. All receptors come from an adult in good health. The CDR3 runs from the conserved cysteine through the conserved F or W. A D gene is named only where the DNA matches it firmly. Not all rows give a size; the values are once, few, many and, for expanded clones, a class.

cdr3_aa: CASSTAGGPFEKLFF
cdr3_nt: TGCGCCAGCAGCACCGCAGGGGGCCCCTTTGAAAAACTGTTTTTT
d_call: TRBD1
cdr3_length: 15
j_call: TRBJ1-4
v_call: TRBV5-1
clone_size: few

cdr3_aa: CASSLVQETQYF
cdr3_nt: TGTGCCAGCAGCTTAGTGCAAGAGACCCAGTACTTC
d_call: -
cdr3_length: 12
j_call: TRBJ2-5
v_call: TRBV11-2
clone_size: -

cdr3_aa: CASSLVGLAGNEQFF
cdr3_nt: TGTGCCAGCAGCTTAGTAGGCCTTGCGGGCAATGAGCAGTTCTTC
d_call: -
cdr3_length: 15
j_call: TRBJ2-1
v_call: TRBV11-2
clone_size: once

cdr3_aa: CASRDTSFSGNTIYF
cdr3_nt: TGTGCCAGCAGGGACACCTCCTTCTCTGGAAACACCATATATTTT
d_call: -
cdr3_length: 15
j_call: TRBJ1-3
v_call: TRBV6-5
clone_size: -

cdr3_aa: CASSPGGIGLAGIIADTQYF
cdr3_nt: TGCGCCAGCAGCCCCGGGGGAATAGGACTAGCGGGGATTATCGCAGATACGCAGTATTTT
d_call: TRBD2
cdr3_length: 20
j_call: TRBJ2-3
v_call: TRBV5-1
clone_size: -

cdr3_aa: CSARKGNGYTF
cdr3_nt: TGCAGTGCTCGGAAGGGGAATGGCTACACCTTC
d_call: -
cdr3_length: 11
j_call: TRBJ1-2
v_call: TRBV20-1
clone_size: -

cdr3_aa: CASSLGGIRDSLLF
cdr3_nt: TGCGCCAGCAGCTTGGGCGGGATCCGGGACAGCCTCTTATTC
d_call: -
cdr3_length: 14
j_call: TRBJ2-7
v_call: TRBV5-1
clone_size: once

cdr3_aa: CASSPQGQGLGYGYTF
cdr3_nt: TGCGCCAGCAGCCCCCAGGGACAGGGACTTGGGTACGGCTACACCTTC
d_call: TRBD1
cdr3_length: 16
j_call: TRBJ1-2
v_call: TRBV5-1
clone_size: -

cdr3_aa: CASSEGTPGYIQYF
cdr3_nt: TGTGCCAGCAGTGAAGGTACCCCCGGGTACATTCAGTACTTC
d_call: -
cdr3_length: 14
j_call: TRBJ2-4
v_call: TRBV25-1
clone_size: -

cdr3_aa: CAISTGEVYGYTF
cdr3_nt: TGTGCCATCAGTACCGGGGAGGTGTATGGCTACACCTTC
d_call: -
cdr3_length: 13
j_call: TRBJ1-2
v_call: TRBV10-3
clone_size: -

cdr3_aa: CASSSSGVDTEAFF
cdr3_nt: TGTGCCAGCAGCTCCTCAGGGGTCGATACTGAAGCTTTCTTT
d_call: -
cdr3_length: 14
j_call: TRBJ1-1
v_call: TRBV7-9
clone_size: -

cdr3_aa: CASSKVGGHYGYTF
cdr3_nt: TGTGCCAGCAGCAAAGTCGGGGGGCACTATGGCTACACCTTC
d_call: -
cdr3_length: 14
j_call: TRBJ1-2
v_call: TRBV21-1
clone_size: -

cdr3_aa: CASSLSTANYGYTF
cdr3_nt: TGTGCCAGCAGCTTAAGCACCGCTAACTATGGCTACACCTTC
d_call: -
cdr3_length: 14
j_call: TRBJ1-2
v_call: TRBV5-4
clone_size: -

cdr3_aa: CASSLEGEGSGYTF
cdr3_nt: TGTGCCAGCAGCTTGGAGGGAGAGGGGTCGGGCTACACCTTC
d_call: -
cdr3_length: 14
j_call: TRBJ1-2
v_call: TRBV5-5
clone_size: -

cdr3_aa: CAWSPWTGGQWGRPTGELFF
cdr3_nt: TGTGCCTGGAGTCCCTGGACAGGGGGCCAGTGGGGCCGTCCAACCGGGGAGCTGTTTTTT
d_call: TRBD1
cdr3_length: 20
j_call: TRBJ2-2
v_call: TRBV30
clone_size: -

cdr3_aa: CASRRSAGGGGEQFF
cdr3_nt: TGTGCCAGCCGGAGATCTGCGGGAGGAGGCGGTGAGCAGTTCTTC
d_call: TRBD2
cdr3_length: 15
j_call: TRBJ2-1
v_call: TRBV2
clone_size: -

cdr3_aa: CASSQVWRSEAFF
cdr3_nt: TGTGCCAGCAGCCAAGTTTGGAGGTCTGAAGCTTTCTTT
d_call: -
cdr3_length: 13
j_call: TRBJ1-1
v_call: TRBV14
clone_size: -

cdr3_aa: CASSLEFAGGYTF
cdr3_nt: TGTGCCAGCAGCTTAGAGTTTGCAGGTGGATACACCTTC
d_call: -
cdr3_length: 13
j_call: TRBJ1-2
v_call: TRBV11-2
clone_size: -

cdr3_aa: CASSINPEANYGYTF
cdr3_nt: TGTGCCAGTAGTATCAACCCGGAAGCTAACTATGGCTACACCTTC
d_call: -
cdr3_length: 15
j_call: TRBJ1-2
v_call: TRBV19
clone_size: -

cdr3_aa: CASSDPGPNQPQHF
cdr3_nt: TGTGCCAGCAGTGACCCCGGACCAAATCAGCCCCAGCATTTT
d_call: -
cdr3_length: 14
j_call: TRBJ1-5
v_call: TRBV6-1
clone_size: -

cdr3_aa: CASSLEAGGNTIYF
cdr3_nt: TGTGCCAGCAGCTTAGAGGCAGGGGGAAACACCATATATTTT
d_call: -
cdr3_length: 14
j_call: TRBJ1-3
v_call: TRBV7-8
clone_size: -

cdr3_aa: CASSRGGGGGYTF
cdr3_nt: TGTGCCAGCAGCCGAGGGGGGGGCGGTGGCTACACCTTC
d_call: -
cdr3_length: 13
j_call: TRBJ1-2
v_call: TRBV28
clone_size: -

cdr3_aa: CASSLVGVAYEQYF
cdr3_nt: TGCGCCAGCAGCTTGGTGGGGGTAGCCTACGAGCAGTACTTC
d_call: -
cdr3_length: 14
j_call: TRBJ2-7
v_call: TRBV5-1
clone_size: -

cdr3_aa: CASSPGQGHTEAFF
cdr3_nt: TGTGCCAGCAGCCCCGGCCAAGGGCACACTGAAGCTTTCTTT
d_call: -
cdr3_length: 14
j_call: TRBJ1-1
v_call: TRBV7-3
clone_size: -

cdr3_aa: CASSMVVDGEQYF
cdr3_nt: TGCGCCAGCAGTATGGTTGTAGATGGAGAGCAGTACTTC
d_call: -
cdr3_length: 13
j_call: TRBJ2-7
v_call: TRBV5-1
clone_size: -

cdr3_aa: CASSKAQEGRLPPAPQYNEQFF
cdr3_nt: TGTGCCAGCAGCAAAGCGCAAGAAGGCCGCCTGCCACCTGCGCCGCAATACAATGAGCAGTTCTTC
d_call: -
cdr3_length: 22
j_call: TRBJ2-1
v_call: TRBV21-1
clone_size: once

cdr3_aa: CASSLNRGSGSPLHF
cdr3_nt: TGTGCCAGCTCACTAAACAGGGGATCGGGATCACCCCTCCACTTT
d_call: TRBD1
cdr3_length: 15
j_call: TRBJ1-6
v_call: TRBV18
clone_size: -

cdr3_aa: CASSLGEGISGHSPLHF
cdr3_nt: TGCGCCAGCAGCTTGGGTGAGGGAATTTCCGGACATTCACCCCTCCACTTT
d_call: -
cdr3_length: 17
j_call: TRBJ1-6
v_call: TRBV5-1
clone_size: -